The clone carrying this T cell receptor beta chain was found many times. The antigen is undetermined. As an off-target read in a library built for alpha chains, this beta chain has a frequency of little significance. This sample's time point: sample taken at primary tumor resection. Unsorted whole RNA from tumor, nontumor lung or frozen PBMC underwent sequencing. Germline V gene data show CDR1 as SGHAT and CDR2 as FQNNGV. This CDR3 has 13 amino acids. Between the trimmed V and J ends, which lost 0 bases and 2 bases, there was a span of 2 bases. Each CDR3 protein is one row after TCRdb ran MiXCR on the 5' RACE reads. The sample lists fewer than 8,500 distinct CDR3 sequences; roughly 7% were seen once. The data were obtained in a study of spatial heterogeneity in lung cancer. Study results and caveats: The estimate shows that only roughly 7% of tumor T cells were covered for alpha and approximately 13% for beta chains. Mutation tallies in tumors tracked expanded intratumoral alpha and beta TCR counts.

This receptor was obtained from a female donor with early-stage non-small cell lung cancer. The chain employs TRBV11-2 and TRBJ1-5, with D unresolved. The sequences come from lung tumor tissue, collected at surgery. The CDR3 region has the DNA TGTGCCAGCAGCTTAGATCGCAATCAGCCCCAGCATTTT. It encodes CASSLDRNQPQHF.